These T cell receptor beta chains were read from a single sample in a study of T cell responses to AZD1222 COVID-19 vaccine. The data were produced by immunoSEQ multiplex PCR, yet TCRdb's version contains in-frame clones alone and is incomplete. The sample contains 140,000 to 150,000 clones, 75% to 95% of which appear only once. The sequencing used peripheral blood, collected on day 0 of AZD1222 vaccination. The receptors here all came from an adult in good health. CDR3s include the opening cysteine and the closing phenylalanine or tryptophan. D genes are given only for firm matches. A clone size is listed for some rows: how often the clone was seen (once, few, many), or a class if it is expanded.

>.|TRBJ1-1|TRBV28|.
CASSFDGGNTEAFF
TGTGCCAGCAGTTTCGACGGGGGGAACACTGAAGCTTTCTTT
>.|TRBJ2-1|TRBV24-1|TRBD1
CATRQGAINEQFF
TGTGCCACCAGGCAGGGGGCGATCAATGAGCAGTTCTTC
>.|TRBJ1-6|TRBV14|.
CASSQAPGNSPLHF
TGTGCCAGCAGCCAAGCCCCCGGGAATTCACCCCTCCACTTT
>.|TRBJ2-1|TRBV19|TRBD2
CALDRRERYGYNEQFF
TGTGCTTTAGATAGGCGGGAGCGCTACGGCTACAATGAGCAGTTCTTC
>.|TRBJ1-1|TRBV11-2|.
CASSLGTEAFF
TGTGCCAGCAGCTTAGGGACAGAAGCTTTCTTT
>.|TRBJ1-6|TRBV6-4|.
CASSSAINSPLHF
TGTGCCAGCAGCTCAGCTATTAATTCACCCCTCCACTTT
>few|TRBJ1-1|TRBV4-3|.
CASSQDAGRDTEAFF
TGCGCCAGCAGCCAAGATGCGGGGCGGGACACTGAAGCTTTCTTT
>.|TRBJ1-2|TRBV2|.
CASSERHYGYTF
TGTGCCAGCAGTGAAAGACACTATGGCTACACCTTC
>.|TRBJ2-1|TRBV6-1|.
CASSRAGGSNEQFF
TGTGCCAGCAGCCGCGCTGGGGGGTCCAATGAGCAGTTCTTC
>.|TRBJ2-2|TRBV4-1|.
CASSQTTGTGELFF
TGCGCCAGCAGCCAAACAACCGGCACCGGGGAGCTGTTTTTT
>.|TRBJ2-5|TRBV28|TRBD2
CASSSWTSGREQETQYF
TGTGCCAGCAGTTCCTGGACTAGCGGGAGGGAGCAAGAGACCCAGTACTTC
>.|TRBJ2-7|TRBV15|.
CATSRQQDYSYEQYF
TGTGCCACCAGCAGACAACAGGATTACTCCTACGAGCAGTACTTC
>.|TRBJ1-6|TRBV14|.
CASSPWGSNSPLHF
TGTGCCAGCAGTCCCTGGGGGAGCAATTCACCCCTCCACTTT
>.|TRBJ2-2|TRBV7-6|.
CASSHKRDGITNTGELFF
TGTGCCAGCAGCCATAAAAGGGACGGAATAACGAACACCGGGGAGCTGTTTTTT
>.|TRBJ1-3|TRBV5-1|.
CASSLGWASLTRSGNTIYF
TGCGCCAGCAGCTTGGGCTGGGCCAGCCTTACCCGCTCTGGAAACACCATATATTTT
>.|TRBJ2-2|TRBV7-2|TRBD1
CASSLAVDRFRGGELFF
TGTGCCAGCAGCTTAGCGGTGGACAGGTTTCGAGGCGGGGAGCTGTTTTTT
>.|TRBJ2-3|TRBV11-3|.
CAPPHYTDTQYF
TGTGCTCCCCCACACTACACAGATACGCAGTATTTT
>.|TRBJ2-1|TRBV5-1|.
CASSSDFYNEQFF
TGCGCCAGCAGCTCGGACTTCTACAATGAGCAGTTCTTC
>once|TRBJ1-1|TRBV1|.
CTSSDPGQGAWRTEAFF
TGCACCAGCAGTGACCCGGGACAGGGGGCTTGGCGGACTGAAGCTTTCTTT
>.|TRBJ2-7|TRBV27|TRBD2
CASSLSLGEAGGEEQYF
TGTGCCAGCAGTTTATCCCTAGGAGAAGCGGGAGGAGAAGAGCAGTACTTC
>.|TRBJ1-5|TRBV2|.
CASSGGQGRQSNQPQHF
TGTGCCAGCAGTGGGGGCCAGGGGAGACAAAGCAATCAGCCCCAGCATTTT
>once|TRBJ1-2|TRBV11-2|TRBD1
CASSPQPPGQGYGYTF
TGTGCCAGCAGCCCCCAACCCCCGGGACAGGGGTATGGCTACACCTTC
>.|TRBJ2-7|TRBV21-1|.
CASSKNRPYSYEQYF
TGTGCCAGCAGCAAGAACAGACCTTACTCCTACGAGCAGTACTTC
>few|TRBJ1-6|TRBV20-1|.
CSASEGTAIDSPLHF
TGCAGTGCTAGTGAAGGGACCGCGATTGATTCACCCCTCCACTTT
>.|TRBJ1-4|TRBV3-1/TRBV3-2|.
CASSQGGGFEKLFF
TGTGCCAGCAGCCAAGGGGGCGGTTTCGAAAAACTGTTTTTT
>.|TRBJ2-7|TRBV6-5|TRBD2
CASSHSGGPSYEQYF
TGTGCCAGCAGCCATAGCGGGGGGCCCTCCTACGAGCAGTACTTC
>.|TRBJ1-5|TRBV27|TRBD1
CASSLRGHSNQPQHF
TGTGCCAGCAGTCTAAGGGGGCACAGCAATCAGCCCCAGCATTTT
>once|TRBJ2-3|TRBV7-2|.
CASSFFDTQYF
TGTGCCAGCAGCTTTTTCGATACGCAGTATTTT
>once|TRBJ2-7|TRBV7-2|.
CASSGRRGSKQYF
TGTGCCAGCAGCGGGCGTAGGGGGTCGAAGCAGTACTTC
>.|TRBJ2-1|TRBV28|.
CASSLIGGGGRLEEQFF
TGTGCCAGCAGTTTAATTGGGGGTGGTGGGAGGCTTGAGGAGCAGTTCTTC
>.|TRBJ1-1|TRBV10-3|.
CAISEFRDTEAFF
TGTGCCATCAGTGAGTTTAGGGACACTGAAGCTTTCTTT
>once|TRBJ2-3|TRBV19|TRBD2
CASSKGTGGSTDTQYF
TGTGCCAGTAGTAAGGGTACGGGAGGGAGCACAGATACGCAGTATTTT
>.|TRBJ2-3|TRBV7-9|TRBD2
CASSLLAGSTDTQYF
TGTGCCAGCAGCTTACTAGCGGGGAGCACAGATACGCAGTATTTT
>once|TRBJ1-4|TRBV6-6|TRBD1
CASSHRLKGAVGPSATNEKLFF
TGTGCCAGCAGTCACCGATTAAAGGGGGCGGTTGGCCCTTCCGCAACTAATGAAAAACTGTTTTTT
>.|TRBJ2-1|TRBV12-3/TRBV12-4|.
CASSSQELGQFF
TGTGCCAGCAGTTCGCAGGAGCTCGGGCAGTTCTTC
>.|TRBJ2-3|TRBV6-2/TRBV6-3|.
CASSLIGTDTQYF
TGTGCCAGCAGTCTCATAGGGACAGATACGCAGTATTTT
>.|TRBJ1-1|TRBV11-3|.
CASSQTANEAFF
TGTGCCAGCAGCCAAACGGCGAATGAAGCTTTCTTT
>.|TRBJ1-1|TRBV12-3/TRBV12-4|.
CASSWAGTEAFF
TGTGCCAGCAGTTGGGCAGGGACTGAAGCTTTCTTT
>.|TRBJ2-7|TRBV5-1|.
CASSFPSAGSSYEQYF
TGCGCCAGCAGCTTTCCGAGCGCGGGTAGTTCCTACGAGCAGTACTTC
>.|TRBJ2-1|TRBV27|TRBD2
CASSLRTSGSNEQFF
TGTGCCAGCAGTTTAAGAACTAGCGGGAGCAATGAGCAGTTCTTC
>.|TRBJ1-3|TRBV6-5|TRBD1
CASSKTGTGNTIYF
TGTGCCAGCAGCAAGACAGGGACTGGAAACACCATATATTTT
>.|TRBJ1-4|TRBV5-5|.
CASSLWDHEKLFF
TGTGCCAGCAGCTTGTGGGATCACGAAAAACTGTTTTTT
>.|TRBJ2-5|TRBV14|TRBD2
CASSQDLAGFRRETQYF
TGTGCCAGCAGCCAAGATCTAGCGGGGTTTCGTAGGGAGACCCAGTACTTC
>.|TRBJ2-4|TRBV7-9|.
CASSLPPGAAKNIQYF
TGTGCCAGCAGCTTACCCCCAGGCGCGGCCAAAAACATTCAGTACTTC
>.|TRBJ2-7|TRBV7-9|TRBD1
CASNPGQELYEQYF
TGTGCCAGCAACCCGGGACAGGAGCTTTACGAGCAGTACTTC
>.|TRBJ2-3|TRBV6-6|.
CASSRGGGVNTQYF
TGTGCCAGCAGCCGGGGCGGAGGGGTAAATACGCAGTATTTT
>.|TRBJ2-7|TRBV20-1|.
CSGGGGQEQYF
TGCAGTGGCGGGGGCGGGCAGGAGCAGTACTTC
>.|TRBJ2-2|TRBV4-3|TRBD2
CASSQRELAGGRYTGELFF
TGCGCCAGCAGCCAGAGGGAACTAGCGGGAGGGAGATACACCGGGGAGCTGTTTTTT
>once|TRBJ2-1|TRBV27|.
CASSLLPRGLSEQFF
TGTGCCAGCAGTTTATTGCCCAGGGGTTTAAGTGAGCAGTTCTTC
>.|TRBJ1-1|TRBV27|.
CASSLVLDTEAFF
TGTGCCAGCAGTTTGGTCCTAGACACTGAAGCTTTCTTT
>.|TRBJ2-7|TRBV11-2|.
CASSSQGGSAYEQYF
TGTGCCAGCAGCTCCCAGGGAGGTTCCGCCTACGAGCAGTACTTC
>.|TRBJ2-3|TRBV6-2/TRBV6-3|.
CASSSHSSGTQYF
TGTGCCAGCAGTTCGCACTCGTCTGGGACGCAGTATTTT
>.|TRBJ2-2|TRBV3-1/TRBV3-2|TRBD1
CASSHLYNRQGAGTGELFF
TGTGCCAGCAGCCACCTATATAACCGACAGGGGGCTGGGACCGGGGAGCTGTTTTTT
>.|TRBJ1-4|TRBV7-9|.
CASQGRSEKLFF
TGTGCCAGCCAGGGGAGGAGTGAAAAACTGTTTTTT